The clone carrying this TCR beta chain has only a few counts. The antigen remains undetermined. These data are taken from a study of shared clonotypes between healthy human individuals. The study's findings and limits: Blood was the only sampled material, and tissue repertoires likely differ.

Germline-derived CDR1 and CDR2 are SGHVS and FQNEAQ. The length of the CDR3 is 13 residues. Deletions cut 5 bases from V and 6 bases from J, with 12 bases between. Sequenced by immunoSEQ multiplex PCR; TCRdb stores in-frame clones only, minus some. Among approximately 500,000 clones listed, over 70% were seen once. This sequence was found in a woman aged 40 to 49 in good health. Some clones in this sample may be carry-over from other donors' samples. Sequencing was performed on PBMCs. V and J are TRBV7-8 and TRBJ2-3; D call uncertain. This CDR3 reads CASSPEYWDTQYF. Written as DNA, the CDR3 is TGTGCCAGCAGCCCGGAATATTGGGATACGCAGTATTTT.